This T cell receptor (beta chain) was found in a study of cytomegalovirus exposure and HLA in healthy donors. Study results and limitations: By HLA locus, TCR association rates varied in a later analysis, with DRB1 showing the most and HLA-C the fewest. Researchers had no immune exposure information except CMV serostatus available. Later genetic work tied a missense DCLRE1C variant to beta-chain V and J trimming.

In the case of this clone: The antigen is unknown.

Vbeta (60) and Jbeta (13) primers were used in the PCR. Assay: immunoSEQ multiplex PCR; the TCRdb copy retains only in-frame clones and omits some. The data hold tens of thousands of clones, with around four fifths observed a single time. From germline, CDR1 is MDHEN and CDR2 SYDVKM. There are 13 residues in the CDR3. Trimming took 1 base from V and 6 from J, leaving 9 bases between them. This rearrangement joins TRBV28 to TRBJ1-1; D may be TRBD1 (5 bases). This clonotype was sampled from a man aged 25-40 years in good health and CMV-seropositive. Sequences were obtained from PBMCs. The CDR3 loop reads CASSLSAGPEAFF. CDR3 DNA: TGTGCCAGCAGTTTATCGGCAGGGCCTGAAGCTTTCTTT.